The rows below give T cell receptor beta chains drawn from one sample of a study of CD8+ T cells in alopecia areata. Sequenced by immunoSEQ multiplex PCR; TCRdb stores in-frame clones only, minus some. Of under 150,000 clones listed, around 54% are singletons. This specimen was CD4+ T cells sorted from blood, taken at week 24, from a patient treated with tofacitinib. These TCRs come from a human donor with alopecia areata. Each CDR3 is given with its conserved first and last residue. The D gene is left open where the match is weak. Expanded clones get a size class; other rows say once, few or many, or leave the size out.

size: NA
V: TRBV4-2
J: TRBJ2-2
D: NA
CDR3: CASSQEEAGELFF
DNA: TGTGCCAGCAGCCAAGAGGAGGCCGGGGAGCTGTTTTTT

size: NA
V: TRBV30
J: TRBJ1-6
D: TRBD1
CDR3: CAWSPDRGYSPLHF
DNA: TGTGCCTGGAGTCCGGACAGGGGATATTCACCCCTCCACTTT

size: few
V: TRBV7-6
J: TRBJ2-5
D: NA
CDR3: CASSLGADQETQYF
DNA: TGTGCCAGCAGCTTAGGGGCAGACCAAGAGACCCAGTACTTC

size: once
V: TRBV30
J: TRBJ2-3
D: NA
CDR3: CAWSVNLLTDTQYF
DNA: TGTGCCTGGAGTGTAAATCTGTTGACAGATACGCAGTATTTT

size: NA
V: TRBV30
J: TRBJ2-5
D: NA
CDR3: CAWTGIAMETQYF
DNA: TGTGCCTGGACGGGAATAGCGATGGAGACCCAGTACTTC

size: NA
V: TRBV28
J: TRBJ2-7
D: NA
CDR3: CASSFISAAETYEQYF
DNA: TGTGCCAGCAGTTTTATCAGTGCGGCAGAGACCTACGAGCAGTACTTC

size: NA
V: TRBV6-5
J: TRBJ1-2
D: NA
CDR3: CASSPQAGTYGYTF
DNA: TGTGCCAGCAGTCCGCAAGCGGGAACCTATGGCTACACCTTC

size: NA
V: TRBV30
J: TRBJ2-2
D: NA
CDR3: CAWRAMHLNTGELFF
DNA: TGTGCCTGGAGGGCTATGCACCTAAACACCGGGGAGCTGTTTTTT

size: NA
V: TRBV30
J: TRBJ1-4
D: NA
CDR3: CACRSDEKLFF
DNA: TGTGCCTGCAGGTCTGATGAAAAACTGTTTTTT

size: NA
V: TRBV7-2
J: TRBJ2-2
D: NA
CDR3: CASSLGTGELFF
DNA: TGTGCCAGCAGCTTAGGCACCGGGGAGCTGTTTTTT

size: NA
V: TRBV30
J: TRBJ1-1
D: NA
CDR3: CAWSRDLNTEAFF
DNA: TGTGCCTGGAGCAGGGACCTGAACACTGAAGCTTTCTTT

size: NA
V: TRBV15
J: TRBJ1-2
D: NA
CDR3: CATSRDTGKWGRDGYTF
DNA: TGTGCCACCAGCAGAGATACAGGGAAATGGGGAAGAGATGGCTACACCTTC

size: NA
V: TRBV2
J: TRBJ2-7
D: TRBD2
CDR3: CASSTGLGGQYF
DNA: TGTGCCAGCAGTACCGGACTAGGAGGGCAGTACTTC

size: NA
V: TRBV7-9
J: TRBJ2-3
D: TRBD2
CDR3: CASSLSRGGPDTQYF
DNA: TGTGCCAGCAGCTTATCGCGGGGGGGCCCAGATACGCAGTATTTT

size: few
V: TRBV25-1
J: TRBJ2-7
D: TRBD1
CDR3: CASSEGDRGEQYF
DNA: TGTGCCAGCAGTGAAGGGGACAGGGGCGAGCAGTACTTC

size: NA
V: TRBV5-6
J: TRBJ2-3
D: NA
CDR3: CASSFGGRADTQYF
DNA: TGTGCCAGCAGCTTTGGTGGTAGAGCAGATACGCAGTATTTT

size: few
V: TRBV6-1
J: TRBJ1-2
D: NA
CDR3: CASSEIGELGYTF
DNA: TGTGCCAGCAGTGAAATTGGGGAGTTGGGCTACACCTTC

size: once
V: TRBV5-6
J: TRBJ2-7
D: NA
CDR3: CASSLPIPYEQYF
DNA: TGTGCCAGCAGCTTGCCAATTCCCTACGAGCAGTACTTC

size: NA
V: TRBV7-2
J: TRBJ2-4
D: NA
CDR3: CASGLGLAKNIQYF
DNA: TGTGCCAGCGGGCTGGGTTTAGCCAAAAACATTCAGTACTTC

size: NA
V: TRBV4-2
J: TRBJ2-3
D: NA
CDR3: CASSPSSGNTQYF
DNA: TGTGCCAGCAGCCCCTCTTCTGGGAATACGCAGTATTTT

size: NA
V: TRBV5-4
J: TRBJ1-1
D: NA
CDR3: CASSLDRKTEAFF
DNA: TGTGCCAGCAGCCTCGACAGGAAGACTGAAGCTTTCTTT

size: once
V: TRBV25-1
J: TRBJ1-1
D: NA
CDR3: CASSESGTPDPEAFF
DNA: TGTGCCAGCAGTGAAAGCGGGACCCCGGACCCTGAAGCTTTCTTT

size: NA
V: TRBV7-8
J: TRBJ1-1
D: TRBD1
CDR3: CASSALTGSDTEAFF
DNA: TGTGCCAGCAGCGCCCTGACAGGGAGTGACACTGAAGCTTTCTTT

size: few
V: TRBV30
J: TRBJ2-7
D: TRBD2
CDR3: CAWSISGGFYEQYF
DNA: TGTGCCTGGAGTATTAGCGGGGGTTTCTACGAGCAGTACTTC

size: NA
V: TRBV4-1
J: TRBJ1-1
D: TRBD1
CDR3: CASSQKRGFQGAGEAFF
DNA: TGCGCCAGCAGCCAGAAAAGGGGTTTCCAGGGGGCTGGTGAAGCTTTCTTT

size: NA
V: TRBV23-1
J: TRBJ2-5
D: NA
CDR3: CASSLSSKLEETQYF
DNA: TGCGCCAGCAGTCTCTCCTCCAAGCTAGAAGAGACCCAGTACTTC

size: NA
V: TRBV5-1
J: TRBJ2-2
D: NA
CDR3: CASTGKGGGNTGELFF
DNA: TGCGCCAGCACCGGAAAAGGAGGAGGGAACACCGGGGAGCTGTTTTTT

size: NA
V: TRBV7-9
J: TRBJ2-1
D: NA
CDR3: CASSRAGNEQFF
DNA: TGTGCCAGCAGCCGGGCGGGCAATGAGCAGTTCTTC